This TCR beta chain was found in a study of T cells in Graves' hyperthyroidism and ophthalmopathy. The overall study: Peripheral blood collection took place at initial diagnosis, before any treatment. The study's findings and limits: Blood also showed most of the thyroid clonotypes that were expanded above 0.001.

RNA transcripts gave rise to amplified TCR beta CDR3 regions. Researchers ran a first-round RT-PCR on the TCR CDR3 using the HTBI primer set. TCRdb reprocessed the multiplex PCR reads with MiXCR, giving one entry per CDR3 protein. The data show approximately 400,000 distinct CDR3 sequences, around 15% seen once. Thyroid ultrasound and orbital computed tomography, with clinical symptoms and serum thyroxine and TRAb, informed diagnoses. PBMCs were derived from about 9.1 ml fresh peripheral blood. In regard to this clonotype: Antigen: not known.

The clonotype was recovered from a man aged 45-65 years with Graves' ophthalmopathy. The specimen was blood.

The CDR3 nucleotides are TGCGCCAGCAGCAGCGGACTAGCGGGAGGTCTTGAGAGCACAGATACGCAGTATTTT. Its translation is CASSSGLAGGLESTDTQYF. V gene TRBV5-1 combines with J gene TRBJ2-3, with TRBD2 matching over 14 bases. V lost 4 bases, J lost 0 bases, and 10 bases stayed unmatched. CDR3 size: 19 residues. The V gene's germline CDR1 is SGHRS and CDR2 YFSETQ.